The 24 T cell receptor beta chains below were found in one sample sequenced in a study of blood T cells in healthy people across ages. Through a sample-barcoded 5' primer and a J-beta primer mix, a second PCR was run for 7 to 11 cycles. TCRdb recomputed calls from the 5' RACE reads with MiXCR, one row per CDR3 protein. The sample has about 640,000 distinct CDR3 sequences, approximately 50% seen once. Sequenced material: blood. These receptor sequences come from a man in his sixties in good health.

The rearrangement uses TRBV5-1 and TRBJ2-3, with a possible D match to TRBD1 (6 bases). V was pared by 0 bases and J by 2 bases, with 13 bases between. This CDR3 region has 16 residues. CDR1 and CDR2 (germline): SGHRS, YFSETQ. This chain's CDR3 is CASSLGDRRFTDTQYF. CDR3 nucleotide sequence: TGCGCCAGCAGCTTGGGAGACAGGCGCTTCACAGATACGCAGTATTTT.

Turning to this clonotype: One end of the junction is discordant with germline, which a read error may explain. The V call is TRBV6-5, the J call TRBJ1-6, with D possibly being TRBD1 (6 bases). The CDR3 runs 14 residues. Per the germline V gene, CDR1 is MNHEY and CDR2 is SVGAGI. The CDR3 sequence is CAGSWGRGVGTLHF. DNA of the CDR3: TGTGCCGGCAGTTGGGGCAGGGGAGTCGGTACCCTCCACTTT.

The chain has TRBV6-1 and TRBJ2-3; 11 bases match TRBD2. V dropped 4 bases and J dropped 4; count of bases not matched to a gene: 7. The V gene's germline CDR1 is MNHNS and CDR2 SASEGT. The CDR3 runs 16 residues. CDR3 amino acids: CASSGRLAGSADTQYF. The CDR3 DNA reads as TGTGCCAGCAGTGGCAGACTAGCGGGGTCGGCAGATACGCAGTATTTT.

V gene TRBV6-2 or TRBV6-3 combines with J gene TRBJ2-6, with 9 nucleotides matching TRBD1. Germline CDR1 is MNHEY and CDR2 is SVGEGT. V gave up 9 bases and J gave up 0 bases; unmatched junction bases: 6. This CDR3 region has 16 residues. The CDR3 sequence: CASTGTGFSGANVLTF. The CDR3 DNA follows: TGTGCCAGTACCGGGACAGGGTTCTCTGGGGCCAACGTCCTGACTTTC.

This clonotype occurred a few times. This chain links TRBV9 with TRBJ2-1; possibly TRBD1 for D (6 bases). Germline values: CDR1 SGDLS, CDR2 YYNGEE. There are 14 residues in the CDR3. V dropped 2 bases and J dropped 10 bases, with 16 bases sitting between them. DNA for the CDR3: TGTGCCAGCAGCGTTGGGGGCAGGGGACAAGAGCAGTTCTTC. The encoded protein is CASSVGGRGQEQFF.

The gene calls are TRBV5-5 and TRBJ1-6; D remains ambiguous. CDR1 is SGHKS, CDR2 YYEKEE, per germline (reference sequence). This CDR3 is built from 16 residues. V was cut by 0 bases and J by 7 bases, with 14 bases left in between. This CDR3 reads CASSLDRQSINSPLHF. As DNA, the CDR3 is TGTGCCAGCAGCTTGGACAGACAAAGTATAAATTCACCCCTCCACTTT.

The genes are TRBV6-6 and TRBJ1-6; D is unresolved. The CDR3 consists of 12 residues. Looked up from germline, CDR1 is MNHNY and CDR2 is SVGAGI (reference sequence). V lost 7 bases to trimming and J lost 4 bases, with 5 bases between them. The DNA of the CDR3 is TGTGCCAGCACGGAGTATAATTCACCCCTCCACTTT. This gives the protein CASTEYNSPLHF.

The V call is TRBV21-1, the J call TRBJ2-7. TRBV21-1 is assigned pseudogene status. The CDR3 runs 15 residues. The chain's CDR3 is CASPKMRPEPYEQYF. In DNA, the CDR3 is TGTGCCAGTCCCAAGATGAGGCCAGAGCCCTACGAGCAGTACTTC.

J is TRBJ2-7 and V is TRBV9; D gene ambiguous. This CDR3 contains 16 residues. Germline CDR1 is SGDLS and CDR2 is YYNGEE. Trimming stripped 0 bases from V and 0 bases from J, with 13 bases between. CDR3 nucleotides: TGTGCCAGCAGCGTAGGGGTGGTCCCCGTCTCCTACGAGCAGTACTTC. The encoded protein is CASSVGVVPVSYEQYF.

This chain uses TRBV24-1 with TRBJ2-3; 8 positions agree with TRBD2. The V and J ends lost 7 bases and 3 bases, in that order; junction bases with no gene match: 17. The CDR3 totals 18 residues. The germline V gene has CDR1 KGHDR and CDR2 SFDVKD. DNA of the CDR3: TGTGCCACCAGCCAAGGCTACCACGCCGGGGGGGCGACAGATACGCAGTATTTT. Translation gives CATSQGYHAGGATDTQYF.

The chain joins TRBV5-1 to TRBJ2-3; D uncertain. Germline V gene sequence: CDR1 SGHRS, CDR2 YFSETQ. The CDR3 covers 14 residues. V was shortened by 0 bases and J by 6 bases, with 11 bases between the two germline ends. The CDR3 sequence is CASSLEGTGDTQYF. For the CDR3, the DNA is TGCGCCAGCAGCTTGGAGGGTACGGGTGATACGCAGTATTTT.

The gene calls are TRBV4-1 and TRBJ2-1; D is unresolved. Germline V gives CDR1 MGHRA, CDR2 YSYEKL. The CDR3 runs 15 residues. V lost 4 bases, J lost 6 bases, and 16 bases lay in between. The chain's CDR3 is CASSPSSSRFNEQFF. The CDR3 DNA is TGCGCCAGCAGCCCCTCGAGTAGTCGCTTCAATGAGCAGTTCTTC.

As concerns this clonotype: Germline is not matched at one junction end, which may reflect a read error. The genes are TRBV18 and TRBJ2-1, with D maybe TRBD2 (5 bases). Germline-derived CDR1 and CDR2 are KGHSH and LQKENI. The length of the CDR3 is 15 residues. The CDR3: CAGSPEGWSHNEQFF. In DNA, the CDR3 is TGTGCCGGCTCACCAGAGGGTTGGTCACACAATGAGCAGTTCTTC.

This rearrangement joins TRBV10-3 to TRBJ2-3; weak D call: TRBD2 (5 bases). The germline V gene encodes CDR1 ENHRY and CDR2 SYGVKD. V lost 3 bases, J lost 4 bases, and 11 bases lay in between. This CDR3 has 14 residues. The CDR3 nucleotides are TGTGCCATCAGTGACCCCACTAGGTCAGATACGCAGTATTTT. Translated, it gives CAISDPTRSDTQYF.

This clonotype was recorded a few times. The chain combines TRBV11-2 with TRBJ2-5; possibly TRBD1 for D (6 bases). This CDR3 comprises 14 residues. The germline V gene encodes CDR1 SGHAT and CDR2 FQNNGV. Trimming stripped 6 bases from V and 1 base from J, with 12 bases between. The CDR3 is CASSRQAIQETQYF. The CDR3 DNA reads as TGTGCCAGCAGTAGACAGGCGATCCAAGAGACCCAGTACTTC. Looking up the rest from reference TRBV11-2 and TRBJ2-5 gives the full variable domain: EAGVAQSPRYKIIEKRQSVAFWCNPISGHATLYWYQQILGQGPKLLIQFQNNGVVDDSQLPKDRFSAERLKGVDSTLKIQPAKLEDSAVYLCASSRQAIQETQYFGPGTRLLVL.

The gene calls are TRBV20-1 and TRBJ1-2, with D possibly being TRBD1 (6 bases). Looked up from germline, CDR1 is DFQATT and CDR2 is SNEGSKA (reference sequence). The CDR3 sequence is 14 residues long. The DNA for the CDR3 is TGCAGCCCACAATCGGACAGACTCGCCTATGGCTACACCTTC. Protein sequence: CSPQSDRLAYGYTF.

This sequence joins TRBV4-2 and TRBJ1-6, with D possibly TRBD1 on 5 matching bases. Germline CDR1 LGHNA, CDR2 YNFKEQ. The ends were cut back, 0 bases at V and 6 bases at J, with 12 bases in the middle. CDR3 length equals 16 residues. CDR3 coding DNA: TGTGCCAGCAGCCAAGACGGGCCAGGGAGTAATTCACCCCTCCACTTT. Encoded protein: CASSQDGPGSNSPLHF.

This rearrangement joins TRBV20-1 to TRBJ1-1; D is unresolved. CDR3 length: 11 amino acids. Between the trimmed V and J ends, which lost 3 bases and 1 base, there was a span of 3 bases. Looked up from germline, CDR1 is DFQATT and CDR2 is SNEGSKA (reference sequence). The CDR3 bases are TGCAGTGCTAGTCAGAACACTGAAGCTTTCTTT. It yields the protein CSASQNTEAFF.

The chain joins TRBV20-1 to TRBJ2-7; 7 positions agree with TRBD2. This CDR3 has 13 amino acids. CDR1 and CDR2 (germline): DFQATT, SNEGSKA (reference sequence). Trimming took 7 bases from V and 4 from J; bases not matched to a gene: 10. CDR3 protein: CSVGSGTAYEQYF. The CDR3 bases are TGCAGTGTAGGAAGCGGGACCGCGTACGAGCAGTACTTC.

In this sample, this clonotype turned up a few times. The chain recombines TRBV20-1 with TRBJ2-7; 7 nucleotides match TRBD1. The CDR3 spans 13 residues. Trimming took 6 bases from V and 6 from J; bases not matched to a gene: 11. Germline lookup yields CDR1 DFQATT and CDR2 SNEGSKA (reference sequence). As DNA, the CDR3 is TGCAGTGCCCTTCGAAGACAGGGCCCCGAGCAGTACTTC. It codes for CSALRRQGPEQYF.

V usage is TRBV6-5 and J usage is TRBJ1-1, with TRBD1 identical over 7 bases. This CDR3 region has 12 residues. The V segment lost 6 bases and the J segment 4 bases; nucleotides outside the gene matches: 2. Germline assignment: CDR1 MNHEY and CDR2 SVGAGI. The CDR3 loop reads CASRQGTTEAFF. The CDR3 DNA reads TGTGCCAGCAGACAGGGGACCACTGAAGCTTTCTTT.

This clonotype has only a few counts. The genes are TRBV7-2 and TRBJ2-5; D is uncertain. CDR1 is SGHTA, CDR2 FQGNSA, per germline. Trimming removed 1 base at V and 1 base at J, with 13 bases between. The CDR3 has 16 amino acids. The CDR3 sequence: CASSLGLVPTQETQYF. The CDR3 coding sequence is TGTGCCAGCAGCTTAGGGCTAGTTCCTACCCAAGAGACCCAGTACTTC. The full variable domain, completed using reference TRBV7-2 and TRBJ2-5, is GAGVSQSPSNKVTEKGKDVELRCDPISGHTALYWYRQSLGQGLEFLIYFQGNSAPDKSGLPSDRFSAERTGGSVSTLTIQRTQQEDSAVYLCASSLGLVPTQETQYFGPGTRLLVL.

This clonotype was counted a few times. CDR3 protein: CASSAASGANVLTF. Written as DNA, the CDR3 is TGTGCCAGCAGCGCAGCTTCTGGGGCCAACGTCCTGACTTTC. V and J are TRBV3-1 and TRBJ2-6, with no clear D. Germline assignment: CDR1 LGHDT and CDR2 YNNKEL (reference sequence). The CDR3 length is 14 residues. Trimming left V 5 bases short and J 1 base short, with 6 bases between.

The V call is TRBV6-2 or TRBV6-3, the J call TRBJ2-1, with 7 bases fitting TRBD2. J was trimmed by 3 bases and V by 8 bases; bases with no gene match: 7. Germline V gene sequence: CDR1 MNHEY, CDR2 SVGEGT. The CDR3 is 14 residues long. The CDR3 nucleotides read TGTGCCAGCTCTAACGGGAGGCACTACAATGAGCAGTTCTTC. Translating gives CASSNGRHYNEQFF.